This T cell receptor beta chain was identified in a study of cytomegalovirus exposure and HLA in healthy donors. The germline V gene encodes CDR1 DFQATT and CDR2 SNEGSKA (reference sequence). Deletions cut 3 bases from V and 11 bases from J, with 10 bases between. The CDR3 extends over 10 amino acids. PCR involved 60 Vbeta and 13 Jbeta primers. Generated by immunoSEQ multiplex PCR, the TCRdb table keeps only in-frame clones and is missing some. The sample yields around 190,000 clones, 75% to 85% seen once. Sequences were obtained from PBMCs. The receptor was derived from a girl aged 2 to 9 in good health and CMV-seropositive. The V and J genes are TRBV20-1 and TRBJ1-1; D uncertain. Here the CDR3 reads CSARATRAFF. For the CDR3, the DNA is TGCAGTGCTAGGGCAACCAGGGCTTTCTTT.